Below are 6 T cell receptor beta chains sequenced from a single sample in a study of T cell responses to AZD1222 COVID-19 vaccine. TCRdb keeps only in-frame clones here, not all; method: immunoSEQ multiplex PCR. Of roughly 180,000 clones in the sample, 91% were seen once. The sample in question was peripheral blood, obtained 28 days after the second AZD1222 dose. The receptors derive from an adult who received the AZD1222 COVID-19 vaccine.

The gene calls are TRBV4-2 and TRBJ2-7; 10 nucleotides align to TRBD2. Germline loops: CDR1 LGHNA, CDR2 YNFKEQ. Germline trimming cut 5 bases from V and 1 base from J; bases unmatched to any gene: 5. The CDR3 totals 15 residues. This CDR3 is CASSSGLADSYEQYF. In DNA, the CDR3 is TGTGCCAGCAGCTCCGGACTAGCGGATTCCTACGAGCAGTACTTC.

The rearrangement joins TRBV7-9 to TRBJ2-5; possibly TRBD1 or TRBD2 for D (5 bases each). The germline V gene has CDR1 SEHNR and CDR2 FQNEAQ (reference sequence). CDR3 length: 15 residues. The V end was cut by 4 bases, the J end by 4 bases, with 16 bases between. CDR3 bases: TGTGCCAGCAGCTCCGCTAGCAGGGAAGGAGAGACCCAGTACTTC. This codes for CASSSASREGETQYF.

This rearrangement joins TRBV14 to TRBJ2-1; D ambiguous. Germline lookup yields CDR1 SGHDN and CDR2 FVKESK. The CDR3 has 16 residues. V dropped 0 bases and J dropped 5 bases, with 14 bases sitting between them. CDR3 sequence: CASSQDLMVRNNEQFF. Here the CDR3 DNA reads TGTGCCAGCAGCCAAGATCTGATGGTGAGAAACAATGAGCAGTTCTTC.

The chain has TRBV5-1 and TRBJ2-1; 9 nucleotides align to TRBD2. CDR1 and CDR2 (germline): SGHRS, YFSETQ. J was trimmed by 4 bases and V by 0 bases; bases with no gene match: 8. The CDR3 covers 17 residues. The CDR3 sequence: CASSLVGGAGGYNEQFF. The CDR3, as DNA: TGCGCCAGCAGCTTGGTAGGCGGAGCGGGAGGTTACAATGAGCAGTTCTTC.

The gene calls are TRBV5-1 and TRBJ1-2, with TRBD1 matching over 12 bases. V trimming: 4 bases; J trimming: 3 bases; junction bases outside the gene matches: 7. The germline gives CDR1 SGHRS, CDR2 YFSETQ. The CDR3 runs to 16 residues. The CDR3 loop is CASSNTGTGGDYGYTF. In nucleotides, the CDR3 is TGCGCCAGCAGCAACACCGGGACAGGGGGCGACTATGGCTACACCTTC.

The J gene is TRBJ2-1, the V gene TRBV24-1; a weak D match, TRBD2 (5 bases). Germline CDR1 KGHDR, CDR2 SFDVKD. The CDR3 is made up of 13 amino acids. V was clipped by 9 bases and J by 8 bases, with 16 bases between them. The CDR3 DNA sequence: TGTGCCACCTCAAGCGGACCTCTTGATGAGCAGTTCTTC. This translates into CATSSGPLDEQFF.